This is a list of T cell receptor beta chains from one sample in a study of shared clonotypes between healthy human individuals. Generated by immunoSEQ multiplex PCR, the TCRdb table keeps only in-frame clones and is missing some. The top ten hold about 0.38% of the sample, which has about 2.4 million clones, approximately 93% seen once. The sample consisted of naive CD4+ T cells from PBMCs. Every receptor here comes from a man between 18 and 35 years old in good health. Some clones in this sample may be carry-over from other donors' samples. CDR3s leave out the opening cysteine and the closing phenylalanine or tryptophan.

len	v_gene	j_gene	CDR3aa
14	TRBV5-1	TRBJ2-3	ASSLLAGGGADTQY
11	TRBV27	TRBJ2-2	ASSLSYPGELF
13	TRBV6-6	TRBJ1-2	ASTPRQGGNYGYT
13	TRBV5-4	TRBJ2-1	ASSSGQGSKNEQF
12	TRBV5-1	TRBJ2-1	ASSLPGPVNEQF
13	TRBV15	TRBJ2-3	ATSVRTDSTDTQY
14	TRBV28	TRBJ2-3	ASSFTSGRSPDTQY
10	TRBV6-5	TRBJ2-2	ASSYLLGELF
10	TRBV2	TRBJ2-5	ASSLIAETQY
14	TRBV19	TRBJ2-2	ASSNRQGTNTGELF
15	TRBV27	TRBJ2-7	ASSPTFRQAFSYEQY
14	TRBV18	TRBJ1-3	ASSPPGTGSGNTIY
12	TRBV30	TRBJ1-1	AWSADRGFTEAF
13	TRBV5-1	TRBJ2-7	ASSLEWTSAYEQY
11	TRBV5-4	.	ASSGGLVYEQY
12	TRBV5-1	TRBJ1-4	ASSLDGQNEKLF
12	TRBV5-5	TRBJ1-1	ASSRDQMNTEAF
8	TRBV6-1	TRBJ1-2	ASSGVFCT
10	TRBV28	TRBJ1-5	ASSWSGQPQH
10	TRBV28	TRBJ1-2	ASTLSGYGYT
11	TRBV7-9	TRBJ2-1	ASSPDPHNEQF
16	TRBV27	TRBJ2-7	ASSFLRDGLAGSYEQY
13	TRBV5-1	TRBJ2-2	ASSLGGSHTGELF
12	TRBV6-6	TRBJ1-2	ASSYATGIYGYT
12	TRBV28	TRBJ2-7	ASNQLGSSYEQY
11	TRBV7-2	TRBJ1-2	ASSSYRVGGYT
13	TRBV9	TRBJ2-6	ASSVVSSGANVLT
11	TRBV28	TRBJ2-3	ASNPRTTDTQY
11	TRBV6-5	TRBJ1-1	ASSYSGAVGAF
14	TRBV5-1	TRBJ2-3	ASSLERPAGADTQY
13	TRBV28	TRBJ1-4	ASREGTGPNEKLF
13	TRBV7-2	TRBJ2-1	ASSLEGPIGGEQF
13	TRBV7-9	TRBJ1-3	ASTIIRGTRNTIY
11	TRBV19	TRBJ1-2	ASTTGLRGGYT
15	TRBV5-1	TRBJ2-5	ASSPMAGQVSGETQY
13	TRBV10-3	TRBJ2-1	AISATSGRVNEQF
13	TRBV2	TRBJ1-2	ASNGRQGPSGGYT
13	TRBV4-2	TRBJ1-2	ASSQGPGQQYGYT
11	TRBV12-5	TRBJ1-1	ASGAHRDTEAF
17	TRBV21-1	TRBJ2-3	ASSMRQGWTLRRCDTQY
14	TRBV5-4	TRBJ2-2	ASSLRAGGNTGELF
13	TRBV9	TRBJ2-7	ASSVKSGPYYEQY
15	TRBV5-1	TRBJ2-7	ASSLGLAGGYLHEQY
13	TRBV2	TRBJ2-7	ASRSGERVASEQY
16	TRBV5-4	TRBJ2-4	ASSPGLAGGVGKNIQY
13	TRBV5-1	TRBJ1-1	ASSSGQGRVTEAF
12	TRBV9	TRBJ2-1	ASSTRQVYNEQF
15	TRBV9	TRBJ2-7	ASSSPVAGGPRYEQY
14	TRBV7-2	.	ASSPMPGTSGSEQY
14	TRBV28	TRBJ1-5	ASSLDRRYDNQPQH
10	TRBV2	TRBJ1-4	ASRGAAGKLF
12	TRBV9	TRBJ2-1	ASSVAGGPGEQF
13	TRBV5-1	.	ASSLAGTGAYEQY
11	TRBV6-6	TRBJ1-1	ASSQGRNTEAF
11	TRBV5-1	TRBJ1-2	ASSYDPSGGYT